The clone carrying this T cell receptor (beta chain) showed up just a few times. Reverse transcribed after extraction, RNA yielded cDNA as the sequencing template. The repertoire was sequenced with immunoSEQ multiplex PCR; TCRdb's copy has only in-frame clones and lacks some. Of roughly 180,000 clones listed, roughly 50% are singletons. The data originate from a study of CD8+ T cells in alopecia areata. Study at large: The drug, oral tofacitinib, was given to treated patients at 5 to 10 mg twice daily.

Treatment indicated: oral pan-JAK inhibitor, 5-10 mg twice daily. The source is a human donor with alopecia areata. The sequencing here drew on CD8+ T cells sorted from blood, taken at week 24, from a patient treated with tofacitinib.

CDR3 protein: CASSDGDYNEQFF. The CDR3, as DNA: TGTGCCAGCAGCGACGGGGACTACAATGAGCAGTTCTTC. The chain has TRBV6-5 and TRBJ2-1; D possibly corresponds to TRBD2 (5 bases). V lost 6 bases and J lost 3, with 9 bases in between. Germline assignment: CDR1 MNHEY and CDR2 SVGAGI. The CDR3 is 13 residues long.